What follows are 8 T cell receptor beta chains derived from one specimen sequenced in a study of cytomegalovirus exposure and HLA in healthy donors (dated by TCRdb to 2017 to 2019). Receptor amplification or capture employed the immunoSEQ multiplex PCR assay. Here the immuneACCESS table is served through TCRdb, limited to in-frame sequences with V and J called. Missing clones are a known gap in these copies; in checked studies unresolved V genes cover under half, and the rest lacks a known reason. This sample is represented by some 84,000 clones; about nine tenths of them were singletons. The ten largest clones capture roughly 1.9% of the sample. What was sequenced was PBMCs. Source of these receptors: a man aged 25 to 40 in good health and CMV-seronegative.

CDR3 in amino acids: CASSSTRLTGDTGELFF. In DNA form, the CDR3 reads TGTGCCAGCAGCTCCACCCGCCTGACAGGGGACACCGGGGAGCTGTTTTTT. V is TRBV4-2 and J is TRBJ2-2; 8 bases are shared with TRBD1. CDR1 and CDR2 from the germline V gene are LGHNA and YNFKEQ. With 5 bases clipped from V and 3 bases from J, the junction kept 11 bases outside the gene matches. The CDR3 runs to 17 residues.

This sequence joins TRBV2 and TRBJ2-3; no definite D call. The CDR3 is 11 residues long. Germline CDR1 SNHLY, CDR2 FYNNEI. V shed 4 bases and J shed 6 bases, with 5 bases lying between them. CDR3 bases: TGTGCCAGCAGTGTGCGGGATACGCAGTATTTT. Encoded protein: CASSVRDTQYF.

CDR3 bases: TGTGCCAGCAGCAGAGGCGGCACAGATACGCAGTATTTT. Protein product: CASSRGGTDTQYF. V and J are TRBV9 and TRBJ2-3; D remains ambiguous. V lost 4 bases and J 1 base, leaving 7 bases between the germline ends. The CDR3 totals 13 residues. Germline V lookup: CDR1 SGDLS, CDR2 YYNGEE.

V usage is TRBV21-1 and J usage is TRBJ2-7; the D call in the table, TRBD2, was not verified against the DNA. TRBV21-1 is deemed a pseudogene. The CDR3 totals 16 residues. This CDR3 is CASSKVGGEGPYEQYF. In nucleotides, the CDR3 is TGTGCCAGCAGCAAAGTGGGAGGGGAAGGACCTTACGAGCAGTACTTC.

The rearrangement links TRBV27 to TRBJ1-1; no clear D. V lost 1 base to trimming and J lost 1 base, with 10 bases between them. The germline V gene encodes CDR1 MNHEY and CDR2 SMNVEV (reference sequence). This CDR3 has 15 residues. This CDR3 reads CASSLWSSSNTEAFF. The CDR3 region has the DNA TGTGCCAGCAGTTTATGGAGTTCCTCGAACACTGAAGCTTTCTTT.

The genes are TRBV13 and TRBJ2-5; 8 nucleotides align to TRBD1. The V gene end was trimmed by 2 bases and the J gene end by 0 bases; junction bases not matched to a gene: 5. The germline gives CDR1 PRHDT, CDR2 FYEKMQ (reference sequence). The CDR3 totals 16 residues. Here the CDR3 DNA reads TGTGCCAGCAGCTTACGCACAGGGGGGTACCAAGAGACCCAGTACTTC. It specifies CASSLRTGGYQETQYF.

The chain couples TRBV5-5 to TRBJ2-2, with 9 positions matching TRBD2. V lost 4 bases and J lost 6; bases outside the gene matches: 13. Germline CDR1 is SGHKS and CDR2 is YYEKEE (reference sequence). CDR3 length: 17 residues. The CDR3 DNA follows: TGTGCCAGCAGCCCAGTCCGGGCGGGGGGGCGGTCCGGGGAGCTGTTTTTT. Translating gives CASSPVRAGGRSGELFF.

V usage is TRBV7-2 and J usage is TRBJ2-4, with 8 positions matching TRBD1. The J segment lost 9 bases and the V segment lost 7 bases, leaving 14 bases of the junction unmatched. CDR3 length: 15 residues. Looked up from germline, CDR1 is SGHTA and CDR2 is FQGNSA. The chain's CDR3 is CASITLGPQGVIQYF. CDR3 DNA sequence: TGTGCCAGCATCACCCTTGGCCCACAGGGGGTCATTCAGTACTTC.